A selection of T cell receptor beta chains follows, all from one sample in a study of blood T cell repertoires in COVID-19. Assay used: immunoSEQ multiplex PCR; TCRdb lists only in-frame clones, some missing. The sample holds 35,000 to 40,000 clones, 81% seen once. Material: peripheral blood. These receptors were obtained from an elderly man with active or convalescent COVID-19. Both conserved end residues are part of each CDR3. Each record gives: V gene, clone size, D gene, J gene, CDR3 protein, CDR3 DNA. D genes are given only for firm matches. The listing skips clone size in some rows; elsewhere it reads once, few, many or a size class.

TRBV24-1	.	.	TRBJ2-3	CATSDPQAATDTQYF	TGTGCCACCAGTGACCCTCAGGCTGCTACAGATACGCAGTATTTT
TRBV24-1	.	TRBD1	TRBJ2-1	CATGQGSSGEQFF	TGTGCCACCGGACAGGGTTCATCGGGTGAGCAGTTCTTC
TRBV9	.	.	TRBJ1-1	CASSGQVNTEAFF	TGTGCCAGCAGCGGACAGGTGAACACTGAAGCTTTCTTT
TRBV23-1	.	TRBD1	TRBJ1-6	CASSQLQGASSYNSPLHF	TGCGCCAGCAGTCAACTACAGGGGGCAAGCTCCTATAATTCACCCCTCCACTTT
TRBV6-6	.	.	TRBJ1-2	CASSPAPGLTNYGYTF	TGTGCCAGCAGCCCAGCCCCAGGCCTGACGAACTATGGCTACACCTTC
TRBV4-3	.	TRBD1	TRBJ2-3	CASSRGRQGSTDTQYF	TGCGCCAGCAGCCGAGGGAGACAGGGTAGCACAGATACGCAGTATTTT
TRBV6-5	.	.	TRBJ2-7	CASSYSRQEEYEQYF	TGTGCCAGCAGTTACTCCCGACAGGAGGAGTACGAGCAGTACTTC
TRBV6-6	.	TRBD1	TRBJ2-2	CASSSPGQGAGELFF	TGTGCCAGCAGTTCGCCGGGACAGGGGGCCGGGGAGCTGTTTTTT
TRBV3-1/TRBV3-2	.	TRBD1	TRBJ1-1	CASRRQGTEAFF	TGTGCCAGCCGCCGACAGGGCACTGAAGCTTTCTTT
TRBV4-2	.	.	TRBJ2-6	CASSPTQGSGANVLTF	TGTGCCAGCAGCCCGACGCAGGGTTCTGGGGCCAACGTCCTGACTTTC
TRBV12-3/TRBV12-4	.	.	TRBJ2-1	CASSFHFDNEQFF	TGTGCCAGCAGTTTTCACTTTGACAATGAGCAGTTCTTC
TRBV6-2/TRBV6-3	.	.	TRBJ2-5	CASSYTTGAGQGETQYF	TGTGCCAGCAGTTACACGACCGGGGCAGGGCAGGGGGAGACCCAGTACTTC
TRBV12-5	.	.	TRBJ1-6	CASGEGEASSPLHF	TGTGCTAGTGGAGAAGGGGAGGCAAGTTCACCCCTCCACTTT
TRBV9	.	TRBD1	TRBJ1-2	CASSGGTGTGGVLF	TGTGCCAGCAGCGGGGGCACCGGGACAGGGGGAGTTCTCTTC
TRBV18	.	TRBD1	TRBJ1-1	CASSPGQEITEAFF	TGTGCCAGCTCACCTGGACAGGAGATCACTGAAGCTTTCTTT
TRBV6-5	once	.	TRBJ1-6	CASSLQGPYNSPLHF	TGTGCCAGCAGTCTCCAGGGCCCCTATAATTCACCCCTCCACTTT
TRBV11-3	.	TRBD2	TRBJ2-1	CASSLEASGLSYNEQFF	TGTGCCAGCAGCTTAGAAGCTAGCGGGCTCTCCTACAATGAGCAGTTCTTC
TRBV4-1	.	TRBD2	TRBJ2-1	CASSRGLAGIEYNEQFF	TGCGCCAGCAGCCGGGGACTAGCGGGAATAGAGTACAATGAGCAGTTCTTC
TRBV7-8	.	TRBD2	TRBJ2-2	CASSPSGGYTGELFF	TGTGCCAGCAGCCCTAGCGGGGGCTACACCGGGGAGCTGTTTTTT
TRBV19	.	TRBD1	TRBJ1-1	CASSKDRVAFF	TGTGCCAGTAGTAAGGACAGGGTAGCTTTCTTT
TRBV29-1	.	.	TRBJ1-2	CSVEGRGKGYTF	TGCAGCGTTGAGGGCAGGGGAAAAGGCTACACCTTC
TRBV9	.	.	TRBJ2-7	CASSPIAEPSYEQYF	TGTGCCAGCAGCCCCATTGCGGAACCCTCCTACGAGCAGTACTTC
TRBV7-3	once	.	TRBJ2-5	CASSNFGNQETQYF	TGTGCCAGCAGCAACTTCGGGAATCAAGAGACCCAGTACTTC
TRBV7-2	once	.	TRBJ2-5	CASSPRGAGETQYF	TGTGCCAGCAGCCCCCGGGGGGCCGGAGAGACCCAGTACTTC
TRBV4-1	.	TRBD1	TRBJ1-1	CASSQDRVGEAFF	TGCGCCAGCAGCCAGGACAGGGTCGGAGAAGCTTTCTTT
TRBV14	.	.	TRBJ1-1	CASSRAGMNTEAFF	TGTGCCAGCAGCCGGGCAGGCATGAACACTGAAGCTTTCTTT
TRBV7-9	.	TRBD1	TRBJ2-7	CASSSEQGASMGEQYF	TGTGCCAGCAGCTCGGAACAGGGGGCCTCCATGGGGGAGCAGTACTTC
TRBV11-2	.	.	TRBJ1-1	CASSLQVNTEAFF	TGTGCCAGCAGCTTACAGGTGAACACTGAAGCTTTCTTT
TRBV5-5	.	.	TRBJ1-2	CASSPGDVYGYTF	TGTGCCAGCAGCCCAGGGGACGTCTATGGCTACACCTTC
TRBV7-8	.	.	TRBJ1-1	CASSLGGGANTEAFF	TGTGCCAGCAGCTTAGGTGGGGGGGCGAACACTGAAGCTTTCTTT
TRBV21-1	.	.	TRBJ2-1	CASSKVGDRGGSEQFF	TGTGCCAGCAGCAAAGTTGGGGACAGGGGTGGATCTGAGCAGTTCTTC
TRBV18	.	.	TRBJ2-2	CASSPTTGLGGELFF	TGTGCCAGCTCACCTACCACAGGGCTGGGCGGGGAGCTGTTTTTT
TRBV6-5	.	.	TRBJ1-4	CASRPSTGRNEKLFF	TGTGCCAGCAGACCCTCGACAGGACGTAATGAAAAACTGTTTTTT
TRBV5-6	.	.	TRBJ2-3	CASSLKAAKPSTDTQYF	TGTGCCAGCAGCTTGAAGGCGGCGAAACCTAGCACAGATACGCAGTATTTT
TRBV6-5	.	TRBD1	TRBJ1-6	CASSPRDRQSPLHF	TGTGCCAGCAGCCCCCGGGACAGACAATCACCCCTCCACTTT
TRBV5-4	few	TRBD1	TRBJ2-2	CASSGDRGGAGELFF	TGTGCCAGCAGCGGTGACAGGGGGGGCGCCGGGGAGCTGTTTTTT
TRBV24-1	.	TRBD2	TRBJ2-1	CATSGAGTKSSYNEQFF	TGTGCCACCAGTGGTGCCGGGACTAAGAGCTCCTACAATGAGCAGTTCTTC
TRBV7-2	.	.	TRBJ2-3	CASSLDGSRDTQYF	TGTGCCAGCAGCTTAGACGGGAGTAGAGATACGCAGTATTTT
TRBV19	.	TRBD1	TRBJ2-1	CASSRQGETYNEQFF	TGTGCCAGTAGTAGACAGGGTGAGACCTACAATGAGCAGTTCTTC
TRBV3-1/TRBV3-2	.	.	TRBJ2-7	CASSQDAGFSYEQYF	TGTGCCAGCAGCCAAGATGCAGGGTTCTCCTACGAGCAGTACTTC
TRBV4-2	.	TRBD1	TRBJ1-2	CASSQDGGQGLGYTF	TGTGCCAGCAGCCAAGATGGGGGACAGGGCCTAGGCTACACCTTC
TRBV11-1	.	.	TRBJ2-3	CASAYRGTDTQYF	TGTGCCAGCGCGTATCGGGGGACAGATACGCAGTATTTT
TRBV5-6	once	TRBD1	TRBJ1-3	CASSLTGTERNTIYF	TGTGCCAGCAGCTTGACCGGGACAGAGAGAAACACCATATATTTT
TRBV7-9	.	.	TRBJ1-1	CASSLRGDTEAFF	TGTGCCAGCAGCTTACGGGGGGACACTGAAGCTTTCTTT
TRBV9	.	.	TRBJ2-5	CASSVALRGETQYF	TGTGCCAGCAGCGTAGCTTTGCGGGGAGAGACCCAGTACTTC
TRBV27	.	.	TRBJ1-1	CASSFDSRTNTEAFF	TGTGCCAGCAGTTTCGACAGCCGGACGAACACTGAAGCTTTCTTT
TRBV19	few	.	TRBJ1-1	CASSILLNTEAFF	TGTGCCAGTAGCATTCTTCTAAACACTGAAGCTTTCTTT
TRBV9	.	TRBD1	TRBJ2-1	CASSPRGQGWDEQFF	TGTGCCAGCAGCCCCCGGGGACAGGGCTGGGATGAGCAGTTCTTC
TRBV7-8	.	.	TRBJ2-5	CASRPNPDGVWETQYF	TGTGCCAGCAGACCAAACCCCGACGGGGTTTGGGAGACCCAGTACTTC
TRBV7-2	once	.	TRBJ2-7	CASSLAAGGRPYEQYF	TGTGCCAGCAGCTTAGCGGCAGGGGGGCGGCCCTACGAGCAGTACTTC
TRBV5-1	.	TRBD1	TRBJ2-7	CASGIDRDREVW	TGCGCCAGCGGAATCGACCGGGACAGGGAGGTTTGG
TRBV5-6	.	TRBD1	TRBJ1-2	CASSLWRGQSYGYTF	TGTGCCAGCAGCTTGTGGAGGGGGCAGAGCTATGGCTACACCTTC